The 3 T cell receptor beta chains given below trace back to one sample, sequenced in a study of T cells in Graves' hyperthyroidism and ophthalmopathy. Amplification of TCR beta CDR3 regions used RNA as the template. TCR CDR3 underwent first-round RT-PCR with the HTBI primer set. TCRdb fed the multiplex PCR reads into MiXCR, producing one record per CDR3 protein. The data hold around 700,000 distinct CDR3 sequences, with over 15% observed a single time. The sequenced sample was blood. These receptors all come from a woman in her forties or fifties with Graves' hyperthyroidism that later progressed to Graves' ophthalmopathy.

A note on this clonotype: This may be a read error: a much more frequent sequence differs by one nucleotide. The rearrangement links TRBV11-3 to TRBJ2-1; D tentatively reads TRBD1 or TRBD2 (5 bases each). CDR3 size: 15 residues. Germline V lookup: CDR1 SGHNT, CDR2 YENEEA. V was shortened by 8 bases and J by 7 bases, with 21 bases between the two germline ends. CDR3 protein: CASGKGTASRNEQFF. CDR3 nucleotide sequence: TGTGCCAGCGGCAAGGGGACGGCCTCCCGGAATGAGCAGTTCTTC.

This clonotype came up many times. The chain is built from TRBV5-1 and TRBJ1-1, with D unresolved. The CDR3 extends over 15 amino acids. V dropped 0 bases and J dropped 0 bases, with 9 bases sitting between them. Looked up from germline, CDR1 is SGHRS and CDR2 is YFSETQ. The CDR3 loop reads CASSLAGQMNTEAFF. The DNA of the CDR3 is TGCGCCAGCAGCTTGGCGGGCCAGATGAACACTGAAGCTTTCTTT.

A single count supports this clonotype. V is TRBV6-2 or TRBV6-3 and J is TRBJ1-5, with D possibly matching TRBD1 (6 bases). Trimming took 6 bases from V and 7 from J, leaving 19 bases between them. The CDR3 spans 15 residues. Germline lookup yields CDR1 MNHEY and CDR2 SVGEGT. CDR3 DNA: TGTGCCAGCAGGGCCTCGTGGGGGGCAGAGCAGCCCCAGCATTTT. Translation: CASRASWGAEQPQHF.